The T cell receptor beta chain described here comes from a study of blood T cell repertoires in COVID-19. As for the study in general: Samples representing acute and convalescent COVID-19 were sourced from the United States, Italy and Spain.

Germline V gene lookup returns CDR1 GTSNPN and CDR2 SVGIG (reference sequence). Trimming stripped 4 bases from V and 4 bases from J, with 5 bases between. The CDR3 is made up of 12 amino acids. Only in-frame clones appear in the TCRdb table, and some are missing; sequencing was by immunoSEQ multiplex PCR. The table shows a few hundred thousand clones, with roughly 85% occurring only once. This chain connects TRBV30 to TRBJ1-6; unclear D gene. This sequence was found in a young man who had recovered from COVID-19. The sample consisted of peripheral blood. The CDR3 nucleotides are TGTGCCTGGACCATTTATAATTCACCCCTCCACTTT. It yields the protein CAWTIYNSPLHF.